This TCR beta chain was identified during a study of Ad26.COV2.S vaccination and SARS-CoV-2 variants. Trimming cost V 1 base and J 6 bases; bases outside gene matches: 10. Germline CDR1 and CDR2: SGHKS and YYEKEE (reference sequence). The CDR3 sequence is 15 residues long. Treatment in this sample: roughly 20 received Ad26.COV2.S at low or high dose, single or two shots; five or six received placebo; per-sample allocation not given. Sampling happened 63 days after the first vaccine or placebo injection. This table comes from immunoSEQ multiplex PCR, and its TCRdb copy is limited to in-frame clones, with some not included. The data show 300,000 to 400,000 clones, 75% to 90% seen once.

The specimen was peripheral blood, collected in a trial of Ad26.COV2.S vaccine versus placebo. The V and J genes are TRBV5-5 and TRBJ2-7; 7 positions agree with TRBD1. This receptor was taken from a person between 18 and 60 years old who received the Ad26.COV2.S COVID-19 vaccine or a placebo. The CDR3: CASSLSIGGSIEQYF. The CDR3 DNA sequence: TGTGCCAGCAGCTTGAGTATAGGGGGCTCCATCGAGCAGTACTTC. Complete variable domain (other parts from reference TRBV5-5 and TRBJ2-7): DAGVTQSPTHLIKTRGQQVTLRCSPISGHKSVSWYQQVLGQGPQFIFQYYEKEERGRGNFPDRFSARQFPNYSSELNVNALLLGDSALYLCASSLSIGGSIEQYFGPGTRLTVT.